The 8 T cell receptor beta chains given below trace back to one sample, sequenced in a study of response to subunit inactivated influenza vaccine. TCRdb fed the RT-PCR reads into MiXCR, producing one record per CDR3 protein. This table has 430,000 or so distinct CDR3 sequences, over 9.5% appearing once. The material sequenced was PBMCs from blood, taken about 6 weeks after vaccination. The receptors were sampled from a man aged 50-60 years who received an inactivated influenza vaccine.

This clonotype came up many times. A read error may produce the germline difference seen at one junction end. The gene calls are TRBV20-1 and TRBJ2-3, with a tentative D call TRBD1 (6 bases). This CDR3 region has 13 residues. Germline V gives CDR1 DFQATT, CDR2 SNEGSKA (reference sequence). The CDR3 nucleotides are TGCAGTGCTCCTCAACCCGACAGGTCTCGTTTGCATTTT. This encodes CSAPQPDRSRLHF.

There are many counts of this clonotype. V and J are TRBV27 and TRBJ2-3, with TRBD2 as a possible D gene (7 bases). The CDR3 totals 15 residues. V gave up 2 bases and J gave up 1 base, with 10 bases separating them. Per the germline V gene, CDR1 is MNHEY and CDR2 is SMNVEV (reference sequence). This CDR3 is CASSLGGGGTDTQYF. CDR3 in DNA: TGTGCCAGCAGTTTAGGAGGGGGGGGCACAGATACGCAGTATTTT.

The sample holds a few counts of this clonotype. This chain links TRBV4-3 with TRBJ2-7; D call uncertain. The CDR3 consists of 14 residues. V lost 0 bases to trimming and J lost 0 bases, with 6 bases between them. Germline V gives CDR1 LGHNA, CDR2 YSLEER. The CDR3 DNA is TGCGCCAGCAGCCAAGAAAGATACTCCTACGAGCAGTACTTC. It is translated as CASSQERYSYEQYF.

This clonotype was observed a handful of times. V is TRBV20-1 and J is TRBJ2-5; D ambiguous. Per the germline V gene, CDR1 is DFQATT and CDR2 is SNEGSKA (reference sequence). V was shortened by 5 bases and J by 4 bases, with 11 bases between the two germline ends. CDR3 size: 12 residues. The CDR3, as DNA: TGCAGTGCTCGCGCGCCGGGAGAGACCCAGTACTTC. Translation: CSARAPGETQYF.

This clonotype was observed many times. The chain is built from TRBV29-1 and TRBJ2-5; 9 bases match TRBD1. Germline lookup yields CDR1 SQVTM and CDR2 ANQGSEA. Trimming at V came to 4 bases and at J to 5 bases, leaving 5 bases not matched to a gene. The CDR3 consists of 13 residues. CDR3 amino acids: CSVVTGGEETQYF. CDR3 in DNA: TGCAGCGTTGTCACAGGGGGCGAGGAGACCCAGTACTTC.

This clonotype was seen many times. V and J are TRBV5-1 and TRBJ2-5; 7 bases are shared with TRBD2. V lost 0 bases to trimming and J lost 1 base; unmatched junction nucleotides: 3. In germline, CDR1 is SGHRS, CDR2 YFSETQ. This CDR3 is 15 amino acids long. Here the CDR3 reads CASSLASGSQETQYF. Here the CDR3 DNA reads TGCGCCAGCAGCTTGGCTAGCGGAAGCCAAGAGACCCAGTACTTC.

This clonotype occurred a few times. The J gene is TRBJ1-1, the V gene TRBV4-3; 9 bases fit TRBD1. There are 15 residues in the CDR3. The germline V gene encodes CDR1 LGHNA and CDR2 YSLEER. V lost 2 bases, J lost 4 bases, and 5 bases stayed unmatched. The CDR3 loop is CASSQKGQGFTEAFF. In DNA form, the CDR3 reads TGCGCCAGCAGCCAAAAGGGACAGGGTTTCACTGAAGCTTTCTTT.

The table lists this clonotype with a few counts. This chain uses TRBV20-1 with TRBJ2-1; tentatively, D is TRBD2 (6 bases). Germline values: CDR1 DFQATT, CDR2 SNEGSKA (reference sequence). There are 14 residues in the CDR3. V was trimmed by 0 bases and J by 8 bases, leaving 14 bases between them. The CDR3 here is CSARDPGEVYEQFF. The CDR3 region has the DNA TGCAGTGCTAGAGACCCGGGGGAGGTCTATGAGCAGTTCTTC.